This T cell receptor beta chain was recovered during a study of vaccination effects on CD4 cells after COVID-19. Notes on the study in general: In the late period after vaccination, infection- and vaccine-induced clones contracted markedly.

In the ViraFEST assay, antigen-specific CD4+ clonotypes were identified by expansion after peptide-pool stimulation. Culture lasted about 10 days before CD4+ T cell isolation. The participants, recipients of two vaccine doses, got either BNT162b2 or mRNA-1273. IL-2 medium was substituted for half the medium on days 3 and 7. Here immunoSEQ multiplex PCR was the method, and the copy in TCRdb shows in-frame clones only, minus some. The sample has about 24,000 clones; under 85% are singletons. On this clone: As yet, its antigen is unknown.

The receptor comes from a human donor who received a COVID-19 vaccine. The specimen was CD4+ T cells from PBMCs cultured with HCoV-NL63 spike peptides, collected after COVID-19 vaccination.

The DNA of the CDR3 is TGTGCCAGCAGTCAGAAGATTTTTAACTATGGCTACACCTTC. Translation: CASSQKIFNYGYTF. V is TRBV6-2 or TRBV6-3 and J is TRBJ1-2; the D is unclear. This CDR3 comprises 14 residues. Germline-derived CDR1 and CDR2 are MNHEY and SVGEGT. V shed 5 bases and J shed 1 base, with 11 bases lying between them.